This T cell receptor beta chain was documented in a study of cytomegalovirus exposure and HLA in healthy donors. Study-level points and caveats: According to a later analysis, most TCR beta chains associated with CMV appeared HLA-restricted. Clonal expansion, a later analysis showed, was greater in HLA-associated TCR beta chains than in equally common others. The Asian-associated ancestry cluster reportedly had fewer N-insertions than the roughly 670-donor mean in a later analysis.

Worth noting for this clone: The antigen remains unidentified.

The PCR contained 60 Vbeta and 13 Jbeta primers. The data were produced by immunoSEQ multiplex PCR, yet TCRdb's version contains in-frame clones alone and is incomplete. The sample lists about 130,000 clones, 84% occurring once. The receptor was derived from a woman aged 18-29 years in good health and CMV-seropositive. Material for sequencing was PBMCs.

CDR3 DNA sequence: TGCGCCAGCAGCTTTACTGGGGCGCCTTCCTCCTACGAGCAGTACTTC. Its protein product is CASSFTGAPSSYEQYF. This chain joins TRBV5-1 and TRBJ2-7; possibly TRBD1 for D (5 bases). CDR3 length equals 16 residues. The germline gives CDR1 SGHRS, CDR2 YFSETQ. The V end was cut by 2 bases, the J end by 0 bases, with 15 bases between.